This T cell receptor (beta chain) was recorded in a study of blood T cell repertoires in COVID-19. This clone was counted between two and nine times. The length of the CDR3 is 16 residues. V lost 4 bases to trimming and J lost 1 base, with 16 bases between them. The germline V gene encodes CDR1 MNHNS and CDR2 SASEGT. The assay was immunoSEQ multiplex PCR, and TCRdb's table has in-frame clones only and misses some. Here the sample spans over 130,000 clones, roughly 88% being singletons. The receptor was derived from a human donor in a cohort sampled during active COVID-19. The sample was peripheral blood. The gene calls are TRBV6-1 and TRBJ1-1; D is uncertain. In nucleotides, the CDR3 is TGTGCCAGCAGTGCAATCGAGCTTCTCGGGAACACTGAAGCTTTCTTT. It translates to CASSAIELLGNTEAFF.